This T cell receptor beta chain was retrieved from a study of T cell changes during pregnancy in multiple sclerosis. In germline, CDR1 is MDHEN, CDR2 SYDVKM. V lost 6 bases and J 6 bases, leaving 13 bases between the germline ends. CDR3 size: 13 residues. Assay used: immunoSEQ multiplex PCR; TCRdb lists only in-frame clones, some missing. Here the sample spans tens of thousands of clones, roughly 92% being singletons. The sample in question was peripheral blood, obtained in the second trimester of pregnancy. The gene calls are TRBV28 and TRBJ2-3; possible D gene TRBD1, 5 bases. The TCR sequence derives from a female donor with multiple sclerosis, enrolled in a pregnancy study. CDR3 protein: CASSSAGSDTQYF. The DNA of the CDR3 is TGTGCCAGCAGCAGTGCAGGGTCCGATACGCAGTATTTT.